This T cell receptor beta chain was sequenced during a study of T cell responses to AZD1222 COVID-19 vaccine. Study-level points and caveats: Unmutated variant regions are reportedly targeted by nearly half of spike-specific TCRs. None of the repertoires were sampled until the peak T cell response had passed.

Profiling relied on immunoSEQ multiplex PCR, and the TCRdb table lists in-frame clones only, not all of them. This table holds fewer than 95,000 clones, roughly nine tenths found once. As for this clone: What it binds is unknown.

Trimming shortened V by 4 bases and J by 5 bases, and 15 bases separated the two germline ends. From germline, CDR1 is SGDLS and CDR2 YYNGEE. The CDR3 length is 15 residues. The rearrangement links TRBV9 to TRBJ1-4; D might be TRBD1 (5 bases). The source material was peripheral blood, sampled on day 0 of AZD1222 vaccination. The clonotype was recovered from an adult in good health. The CDR3 sequence: CASSIGGTGNEKLFF. The CDR3 coding sequence is TGTGCCAGCAGCATCGGCGGGACGGGAAATGAAAAACTGTTTTTT.